This TCR beta chain was documented in a study of human T cells and chemical hapten exposure. Study-wide background: It was small differences in pooled library volume that mainly caused per-sample TCR yields to vary.

Library preparation tagged each individual cDNA molecule with a unique molecular identifier. MiXCR, run by TCRdb on the RACE reads, gives a single entry per CDR3 protein. Found here are 350,000 to 400,000 distinct CDR3 sequences, around 5.5% of them singletons; the top ten hold just over 2.5%. Losses at the gene ends were 6 bases for V and 5 bases for J; bases not matched to a gene: 15. The V gene's germline CDR1 is ENHRY and CDR2 SYGVKD. This CDR3 contains 16 residues. As concerns this clonotype: The antigen is undetermined.

As for time point: pre-sensitization, week 0. The treatment denotes: therapeutic diphenylcyclopropenone sensitization with weekly scalp DPC. The study, taken as a whole, reports: It should be noted that donors had alopecia, so their immune response may differ from healthy people's. Against controls, expanded TCRs gave rise to significantly more large CDR3 similarity clusters.

Sequenced material: whole blood, taken in connection with sensitization to the hapten diphenylcyclopropenone (DPC). This TCR came from a woman in her forties or fifties with alopecia areata. Some clones in this sample may be carry-over from other donors' samples. J is TRBJ2-7 and V is TRBV10-3; the match to TRBD2 covers 8 bases. This CDR3 reads CAISQFPGTSVDEQYF. The CDR3 nucleotides are TGTGCCATCAGCCAATTCCCCGGGACTAGTGTCGACGAGCAGTACTTC.